The TCR beta chain under discussion was sequenced for a study of post-analysis software for immune sequencing data. Looking at the study overall: Relapsing-remitting, secondary progressive and progressive-relapsing courses of multiple sclerosis were included.

cDNA libraries of TCR beta carried unique molecular identifiers. TCRdb independently ran MiXCR on the PCR reads; one entry per CDR3 protein. Of about 770,000 distinct CDR3 sequences in the sample, roughly 50% were seen once. The CDR3 is 15 amino acids. The germline V and J ends were trimmed by 3 bases and 2 bases, with 14 bases remaining between them. Germline loops: CDR1 SGHAT, CDR2 FQNNGV. Whole-study results and caveats: Roughly 5 TRBV segments were significantly more frequent in patients than in controls. TRBV5-6, TRBV5-1 and TRBV20-1 were among these segments. There was significantly lower normalized Chao1 diversity in multiple sclerosis patients than in controls. F measure clustering grouped samples strongly by preparation batch.

Concerning this clonotype: Its specificity is not known.

The sample taken for sequencing was blood. The sequence derives from a girl between 10 and 17 years old with multiple sclerosis. J is TRBJ2-7 and V is TRBV11-2; maybe TRBD1 (5 bases). As DNA, the CDR3 is TGTGCCAGCAGCTTGGGGCAGTTCCTTACCTACGAGCAGTACTTC. Its protein product is CASSLGQFLTYEQYF. The variable domain in full, with the rest retrieved from reference TRBV11-2 and TRBJ2-7, is EAGVAQSPRYKIIEKRQSVAFWCNPISGHATLYWYQQILGQGPKLLIQFQNNGVVDDSQLPKDRFSAERLKGVDSTLKIQPAKLEDSAVYLCASSLGQFLTYEQYFGPGTRLTVT.